This TCR beta chain appears in the sequencing data of a study of T cells in Graves' hyperthyroidism and ophthalmopathy. Background on the study: Pretreatment peripheral blood was obtained at initial diagnosis.

The germline gives CDR1 SGHTA, CDR2 FQGNSA. V lost 4 bases, J lost 3 bases, and 14 bases stayed unmatched. The CDR3 has 17 residues. RNA transcripts were the template for amplifying TCR beta CDR3 regions. Using the HTBI primer set, a first-round RT-PCR was run on the TCR CDR3. One entry per CDR3 protein results from TCRdb running MiXCR on the multiplex PCR reads. The table shows hundreds of thousands of distinct CDR3 sequences, with approximately 18% occurring only once. The V gene is TRBV7-2, the J gene TRBJ2-7; TRBD2 matches 8 bases. This receptor was identified in a man over 45 with Graves' ophthalmopathy. The sequencing input was blood. CDR3 bases: TGTGCCAGCAGCTCCCTAAAAGCGGGAGTATTATACTACGAGCAGTACTTC. It translates to CASSSLKAGVLYYEQYF.